Shown below are 31 T cell receptor beta chains from a single sample sequenced in a study of T cell responses to AZD1222 COVID-19 vaccine. Sequencing used immunoSEQ multiplex PCR; TCRdb keeps in-frame clones, though not all of them. This repertoire shows approximately 150,000 clones, about nine tenths found once; its top ten account for approximately 3%. The specimen was peripheral blood, collected on day 0 of AZD1222 vaccination. These receptor sequences come from an adult in good health.

The chain employs TRBV4-3 and TRBJ1-6; D is undetermined. Per germline, CDR1 LGHNA and CDR2 YSLEER. V lost 4 bases to trimming and J lost 8 bases, with 21 bases between them. CDR3 length: 17 residues. The CDR3 loop reads CASSPVLGVEVYSPLHF. The CDR3 region has the DNA TGCGCCAGCAGCCCTGTCCTTGGAGTGGAGGTTTATTCACCCCTCCACTTT.

This clone has a handful of counts. The V and J genes are TRBV6-5 and TRBJ1-4; 9 bases are a match to TRBD1. The CDR3 has 15 amino acids. CDR1 MNHEY and CDR2 SVGAGI come from the germline V gene. J was trimmed by 5 bases and V by 6 bases; bases with no gene match: 7. For the CDR3, the DNA is TGTGCCAGCAGAGCCCCGACAGGGGGAAATGAAAAACTGTTTTTT. It yields the protein CASRAPTGGNEKLFF.

CDR3 in amino acids: CASRTGRNEQYF. As DNA, the CDR3 is TGTGCCAGCAGGACAGGGCGGAACGAGCAGTACTTC. This chain uses TRBV12-3 or TRBV12-4 with TRBJ2-7; 7 bases match TRBD1. The CDR3 extends over 12 amino acids. V lost 6 bases and J lost 5; bases outside the gene matches: 4.

This clone was recorded once. The V gene is TRBV24-1, the J gene TRBJ1-2, with 9 bases fitting TRBD1. CDR3 size: 16 residues. The germline V gene has CDR1 KGHDR and CDR2 SFDVKD. V gave up 4 bases and J gave up 3 bases; unmatched junction bases: 8. Here the CDR3 DNA reads TGTGCCACCAGTGACCCCCGGGACAGGGAGGACTATGGCTACACCTTC. It is translated as CATSDPRDREDYGYTF.

V usage is TRBV5-8 and J usage is TRBJ1-4, with D possibly TRBD1 on 5 matching bases. Per the germline V gene, CDR1 is SGHTS and CDR2 is YDEGEE. This CDR3 region has 15 residues. With 4 bases removed from V and 6 bases from J, the gap between germline ends came to 16 bases. Here the CDR3 DNA reads TGTGCCAGCAGCGACCCGGCGGGGGGGGATGAAAAACTGTTTTTT. It is translated as CASSDPAGGDEKLFF.

The gene calls are TRBV5-5 and TRBJ1-5, with 8 bases aligning to TRBD1. Germline V gives CDR1 SGHKS, CDR2 YYEKEE (reference sequence). V shed 2 bases and J 7 bases; nucleotides not matched to a gene: 5. This CDR3 contains 14 residues. CDR3 bases: TGTGCCAGCAGCTTCGGACAGGGCTCCCAGCCCCAGCATTTT. This translates into CASSFGQGSQPQHF.

The chain carries TRBV12-3 or TRBV12-4 and TRBJ1-1; D gene uncertain. The CDR3 length is 13 residues. V lost 2 bases, J lost 3 bases, and 7 bases lay in between. The CDR3 DNA sequence: TGTGCCAGCAGTTTACGGGCGGACACTGAAGCTTTCTTT. Translated, it gives CASSLRADTEAFF.

This chain links TRBV7-2 with TRBJ1-2; D not resolved. With 8 bases removed from V and 4 bases from J, the gap between germline ends came to 11 bases. Germline-derived CDR1 and CDR2 are SGHTA and FQGNSA. This CDR3 is built from 12 residues. The CDR3 coding sequence is TGTGCCAGCGACCGGGAGTCCTATGGCTACACCTTC. Translated: CASDRESYGYTF.

The chain carries TRBV5-1 and TRBJ2-1; 14 bases line up with TRBD2. The V and J ends lost 3 bases and 8 bases, in that order; junction bases with no gene match: 16. Germline assignment: CDR1 SGHRS and CDR2 YFSETQ. CDR3 length: 19 residues. CDR3 sequence: CASSSGLAGGAPTTDEQFF. The CDR3 DNA sequence: TGCGCCAGCAGCTCTGGACTAGCGGGGGGAGCCCCTACTACTGATGAGCAGTTCTTC.

This clone was counted between two and nine times. CDR3 nucleotides: TGCAGCGTTGGAGTTGGGGACTCCCGAAGGGATGGCTACACCTTC. Its protein is CSVGVGDSRRDGYTF. The genes are TRBV29-1 and TRBJ1-2; D possibly corresponds to TRBD1 (5 bases). The CDR3 covers 15 residues. Germline CDR1 and CDR2: SQVTM and ANQGSEA. Trimming took 4 bases from V and 6 from J, leaving 21 bases between them.

The J gene is TRBJ1-3, the V gene TRBV7-2, with a possible D match to TRBD1 (5 bases). The CDR3 has 17 amino acids. Per germline, CDR1 SGHTA and CDR2 FQGNSA. Trimming left V 1 base short and J 0 bases short, with 13 bases between. CDR3 amino acids: CASSLDPQGHSGNTIYF. In DNA form, the CDR3 reads TGTGCCAGCAGCTTAGATCCGCAGGGCCACTCTGGAAACACCATATATTTT.

The J gene is TRBJ2-7, the V gene TRBV12-5; 10 bases match TRBD1. The CDR3 has 14 residues. The V and J ends lost 6 bases and 2 bases, in that order; junction bases with no gene match: 4. Germline V gene lookup returns CDR1 LGHNT and CDR2 FRNRAP. In DNA, the CDR3 is TGTGCTAGTGGGAGAGGACAGGGGGCCTACGAGCAGTACTTC. Amino acids: CASGRGQGAYEQYF.

The chain recombines TRBV7-9 with TRBJ1-2; perhaps TRBD1 as D (6 bases). The CDR3 sequence is 12 residues long. V was pared by 3 bases and J by 13 bases, with 15 bases between. CDR1 and CDR2 from the germline V gene are SEHNR and FQNEAQ (reference sequence). The CDR3 DNA follows: TGTGCCAGCAGCTTTCCAACAGGGTTTTCCACCTTC. Protein product: CASSFPTGFSTF.

This clone was recorded only once. V is TRBV5-4 and J is TRBJ2-5; TRBD2 matches 11 bases. V gave up 0 bases and J gave up 3 bases; unmatched junction bases: 7. The CDR3 is made up of 17 amino acids. The germline V gene has CDR1 SGHNT and CDR2 YYREEE (reference sequence). The DNA of the CDR3 is TGTGCCAGCAGCTTGGCCCAGGCTAGCGGGGGGAAAGAGACCCAGTACTTC. Translation: CASSLAQASGGKETQYF.

In DNA, the CDR3 is TGTGCCAGCAGCACATCGACGGACAGCAATCAGCCCCAGCATTTT. Translated, it gives CASSTSTDSNQPQHF. The rearrangement uses TRBV7-2 and TRBJ1-5; D is uncertain. CDR3 size: 15 residues. Between the trimmed V and J ends, which lost 5 bases and 1 base, there was a span of 12 bases. Germline values: CDR1 SGHTA, CDR2 FQGNSA. The full variable domain, rest sourced from reference TRBV7-2 and TRBJ1-5, is GAGVSQSPSNKVTEKGKDVELRCDPISGHTALYWYRQSLGQGLEFLIYFQGNSAPDKSGLPSDRFSAERTGGSVSTLTIQRTQQEDSAVYLCASSTSTDSNQPQHFGDGTRLSIL.

This sequence joins TRBV4-3 and TRBJ2-3, with 10 bases aligning to TRBD1. V gave up 4 bases and J gave up 1 base; unmatched junction bases: 2. This CDR3 is 15 amino acids long. Germline CDR1 LGHNA, CDR2 YSLEER. The CDR3 sequence is CASSLGTGGTDTQYF. CDR3 nucleotide sequence: TGCGCCAGCAGCCTTGGGACAGGGGGCACAGATACGCAGTATTTT.

The CDR3 coding sequence is TGTGCCAGCAGCTCCCCGGGACAGGGGGCGGGGAATGAGCAGTTCTTC. It codes for CASSSPGQGAGNEQFF. This chain uses TRBV7-8 with TRBJ2-1; TRBD1 matches at 12 bases. Trimming at V came to 4 bases and at J to 7 bases, leaving 8 bases not matched to a gene. The CDR3 sequence is 16 residues long. Germline CDR1 and CDR2: SGHVS and FQNEAQ. Filled out from reference TRBV7-8 and TRBJ2-1, the complete variable domain reads GAGVSQSPRYKVAKRGQDVALRCDPISGHVSLFWYQQALGQGPEFLTYFQNEAQLDKSGLPSDRFFAERPEGSVSTLKIQRTQQEDSAVYLCASSSPGQGAGNEQFFGPGTRLTVL.

The chain combines TRBV4-1 with TRBJ1-2, with TRBD1 matching 8 bases. The length of the CDR3 is 13 residues. The germline V gene has CDR1 MGHRA and CDR2 YSYEKL. The J segment lost 8 bases and the V segment lost 3 bases, leaving 5 bases of the junction unmatched. The CDR3 DNA is TGCGCCAGCAGCCAGAACAGGGGGGAGGGCTACACCTTC. Translating it yields CASSQNRGEGYTF.

The chain has TRBV7-9 and TRBJ1-3; TRBD1 agrees at 8 bases. CDR3 length: 13 residues. Germline CDR1 SEHNR, CDR2 FQNEAQ (reference sequence). The V segment lost 6 bases and the J segment 2 bases; nucleotides outside the gene matches: 0. CDR3 nucleotide sequence: TGTGCCAGCAGGACAGGGGCTGGAAACACCATATATTTT. This translates into CASRTGAGNTIYF.

The CDR3 spells CASSHFLQGARNEQFF. For the CDR3, the DNA is TGCGCCAGCAGCCATTTTTTGCAGGGGGCAAGGAATGAGCAGTTCTTC. The V gene is TRBV4-1, the J gene TRBJ2-1; 8 bases are a match to TRBD1. CDR1 MGHRA and CDR2 YSYEKL come from the germline V gene. After removal of 3 bases from V and 7 bases from J, the junction contained 11 bases not matched to a gene. This CDR3 is built from 16 residues.

Here the CDR3 reads CASSLGLAQETQYF. CDR3 DNA sequence: TGTGCCAGCAGCCTGGGACTAGCCCAAGAGACCCAGTACTTC. This chain uses TRBV2 with TRBJ2-5; 9 bases map to TRBD2. Germline CDR1 and CDR2: SNHLY and FYNNEI. With V trimmed by 6 bases and J by 1 base, 3 bases remained unmatched. The CDR3 is 14 amino acids.

The chain employs TRBV5-1 and TRBJ2-2; the match to TRBD1 covers 8 bases. This CDR3 is built from 16 residues. Trimming cost V 4 bases and J 5 bases; bases outside gene matches: 10. Germline CDR1 and CDR2: SGHRS and YFSETQ. The CDR3 loop is CASSTPGGAGTGELFF. The CDR3 bases are TGCGCCAGCAGCACCCCAGGGGGCGCGGGGACCGGGGAGCTGTTTTTT. Based on the CDR3 plus reference TRBV5-1 and TRBJ2-2, the full variable domain is KAGVTQTPRYLIKTRGQQVTLSCSPISGHRSVSWYQQTPGQGLQFLFEYFSETQRNKGNFPGRFSGRQFSNSRSEMNVSTLELGDSALYLCASSTPGGAGTGELFFGEGSRLTVL.

The gene calls are TRBV7-2 and TRBJ1-5, with 7 positions matching TRBD1. J gave up 4 bases and V 4 bases, and 7 bases lay outside the gene matches. Germline CDR1 reads SGHTA; CDR2 reads FQGNSA. The CDR3 is 15 residues long. CDR3 DNA sequence: TGTGCCAGCAGCTCGGGACAGTCGATAAATCAGCCCCAGCATTTT. Its translation is CASSSGQSINQPQHF.

J is TRBJ2-2 and V is TRBV7-3; the D gene is possibly TRBD2 (6 bases). Germline V gives CDR1 SGHTA, CDR2 FQGTGA. Trimming removed 1 base at V and 6 bases at J, with 15 bases between. CDR3 length: 16 amino acids. The CDR3 protein is CASSLIGTSGPGELFF. DNA for the CDR3: TGTGCCAGCAGCTTAATCGGGACCAGCGGGCCCGGGGAGCTGTTTTTT.

For the CDR3, the DNA is TGTGCCAGCAGACCGGGACAGGCCTATGGCTACACCTTC. Its protein product is CASRPGQAYGYTF. This sequence joins TRBV6-5 and TRBJ1-2; 8 nucleotides line up with TRBD1. The CDR3 extends over 13 amino acids. Germline CDR1 is MNHEY and CDR2 is SVGAGI. V dropped 6 bases and J dropped 4; count of bases not matched to a gene: 4.

The rearrangement joins TRBV13 to TRBJ2-3; the match to TRBD2 covers 16 bases. The CDR3 is made up of 20 amino acids. After removal of 5 bases from V and 4 bases from J, the junction contained 15 bases not matched to a gene. Germline V gene lookup returns CDR1 PRHDT and CDR2 FYEKMQ (reference sequence). The CDR3 DNA is TGTGCCAGCAGCCCGGGACTAGCGGGGGGGCCGTGGGAGGAGGCAGATACGCAGTATTTT. The encoded protein is CASSPGLAGGPWEEADTQYF.

The J gene is TRBJ2-1, the V gene TRBV6-4, with 8 bases identical to TRBD2. The germline gives CDR1 MRHNA, CDR2 SNTAGT. The CDR3 is made up of 16 amino acids. V lost 8 bases, J lost 4 bases, and 13 bases stayed unmatched. The CDR3 DNA is TGTGCCAGCTTACCCCCCGGGCGGGGGGTGTACAATGAGCAGTTCTTC. Protein product: CASLPPGRGVYNEQFF.

The J gene is TRBJ2-3, the V gene TRBV18; 8 nucleotides match TRBD2. The length of the CDR3 is 13 residues. V was pared by 10 bases and J by 2 bases, with 5 bases of the junction left unmatched. Germline V CDR1 and CDR2: KGHSH, LQKENI. The CDR3 spells CATGGDLTDTQYF. CDR3 bases: TGTGCCACCGGGGGGGACCTCACAGATACGCAGTATTTT.

The gene calls are TRBV19 and TRBJ2-3; either TRBD1 or TRBD2 may fit D (6 bases each). Germline V CDR1 and CDR2: LNHDA, SQIVND (reference sequence). The V end was cut by 4 bases, the J end by 0 bases, with 17 bases between. The CDR3 is 17 residues long. CDR3 region: CASSRGARGRSTDTQYF. Written as DNA, the CDR3 is TGTGCCAGTAGTAGGGGGGCACGGGGCAGAAGCACAGATACGCAGTATTTT.

V and J are TRBV7-2 and TRBJ2-1; 12 bases align to TRBD1. V was pared by 3 bases and J by 8 bases, with 2 bases of the junction left unmatched. CDR3 length equals 14 residues. The germline gives CDR1 SGHTA, CDR2 FQGNSA. This CDR3 reads CASSLGTGGDEQFF. The CDR3, as DNA: TGTGCCAGCAGCTTGGGGACAGGGGGCGATGAGCAGTTCTTC.

J is TRBJ1-2 and V is TRBV11-2, with D perhaps matching TRBD1 (5 bases). V lost 5 bases, J lost 2 bases, and 9 bases lay in between. This CDR3 has 13 residues. The germline CDR1 and CDR2 sequences are SGHAT and FQNNGV. Here the CDR3 reads CASSPDSNYGYTF. CDR3 in DNA: TGTGCCAGCAGCCCCGACAGCAACTATGGCTACACCTTC.